The 26 T cell receptor beta chains presented below share a single source sample, sequenced in a study of blood T cell dynamics during melanoma immunotherapy. Data came from immunoSEQ multiplex PCR; TCRdb stores just in-frame clones and leaves some out. The sample shows over 20,000 clones, roughly 91% of them seen only once. The time point: pre-treatment baseline. Material: blood, obtained from a patient treated with checkpoint blockade. These receptors all come from a human donor with melanoma.

The V call is TRBV5-1, the J call TRBJ1-1; 8 bases line up with TRBD1. In germline, CDR1 is SGHRS, CDR2 YFSETQ. The CDR3 is made up of 15 amino acids. J was trimmed by 1 base and V by 2 bases; bases with no gene match: 4. Here the CDR3 DNA reads TGCGCCAGCAGCTTAGTGACAGGGGCGAACACTGAAGCTTTCTTT. Protein product: CASSLVTGANTEAFF.

This clone is a singleton in its sample. The chain links TRBV18 to TRBJ1-1, with D possibly TRBD1 on 5 matching bases. Per germline, CDR1 KGHSH and CDR2 LQKENI. The CDR3 is 15 amino acids. The germline V and J ends were trimmed by 5 bases and 3 bases, with 16 bases remaining between them. DNA of the CDR3: TGTGCCAGCTCAAATCAGGGCGGCTCCCACACTGAAGCTTTCTTT. This encodes CASSNQGGSHTEAFF.

The V and J genes are TRBV12-5 and TRBJ2-3; 13 bases agree with TRBD2. The length of the CDR3 is 16 residues. From germline, CDR1 is LGHNT and CDR2 FRNRAP. V lost 6 bases, J lost 4 bases, and 7 bases stayed unmatched. Here the CDR3 DNA reads TGTGCTAGTGGCCGGGGACTAGCGGGGTTTTCAGATACGCAGTATTTT. Its translation: CASGRGLAGFSDTQYF. The complete variable domain, with remaining parts taken from reference TRBV12-5 and TRBJ2-3, reads DARVTQTPRHKVTEMGQEVTMRCQPILGHNTVFWYRQTMMQGLELLAYFRNRAPLDDSGMPKDRFSAEMPDATLATLKIQPSEPRDSAVYFCASGRGLAGFSDTQYFGPGTRLTVL.

V gene TRBV28 combines with J gene TRBJ1-1, with a weak D call TRBD1 (5 bases). Per germline, CDR1 MDHEN and CDR2 SYDVKM. CDR3 length: 14 amino acids. V lost 5 bases to trimming and J lost 1 base, with 11 bases between them. Written as DNA, the CDR3 is TGTGCCAGCAGTGGACATGTTCAGAACACTGAAGCTTTCTTT. This sequence encodes CASSGHVQNTEAFF.

Written as DNA, the CDR3 is TGTGCCAGCAGTCGACCGGGACTAGGCAACACAGATACGCAGTATTTT. Translated: CASSRPGLGNTDTQYF. This chain joins TRBV27 and TRBJ2-3, with 8 bases lining up with TRBD2. This CDR3 region has 16 residues. Germline V gene sequence: CDR1 MNHEY, CDR2 SMNVEV (reference sequence). V lost 5 bases and J lost 2; bases outside the gene matches: 9.

The chain employs TRBV21-1 and TRBJ1-2. TRBV21-1 is designated a pseudogene. This CDR3 comprises 12 residues. The CDR3 DNA reads as TGTGCCAGCAACCAGGGAGACTATGGCTACACCTTC. It codes for CASNQGDYGYTF.

The chain carries TRBV19 and TRBJ2-1, with D possibly matching TRBD2 (6 bases). Germline V gene sequence: CDR1 LNHDA, CDR2 SQIVND (reference sequence). There are 14 residues in the CDR3. Trimming pared 5 bases from V and 4 bases from J, leaving 12 bases between. CDR3 coding DNA: TGTGCCAGTAGTGCGGGACTCTGGTACAATGAGCAGTTCTTC. Protein product: CASSAGLWYNEQFF.

A few counts support this clone. The chain employs TRBV30 and TRBJ1-1, with 9 bases that match TRBD1. Per germline, CDR1 GTSNPN and CDR2 SVGIG (reference sequence). The V gene end was trimmed by 3 bases and the J gene end by 0 bases; junction bases not matched to a gene: 5. The CDR3 runs to 15 residues. In DNA, the CDR3 is TGTGCCTGGAGAAGGGACAGGGCGGTGAACACTGAAGCTTTCTTT. It codes for CAWRRDRAVNTEAFF.

The V and J genes are TRBV18 and TRBJ1-6, with D perhaps TRBD1 (6 bases). Trimming cost V 5 bases and J 5 bases, with 13 bases left between them. Germline CDR1 and CDR2: KGHSH and LQKENI. The CDR3 sequence is 15 residues long. For the CDR3, the DNA is TGTGCCAGCTCAGCTACAGGGAGGGATAATTCACCCCTCCACTTT. Its translation: CASSATGRDNSPLHF.

This chain links TRBV2 with TRBJ2-1; the match to TRBD2 covers 12 bases. After removal of 6 bases from V and 7 bases from J, the junction contained 7 bases not matched to a gene. Germline V gives CDR1 SNHLY, CDR2 FYNNEI. The CDR3 sequence is 15 residues long. The CDR3 reads CASSLLAGGRNEQFF. CDR3 sequence (DNA): TGTGCCAGCAGCCTCCTAGCGGGAGGGCGTAATGAGCAGTTCTTC.

CDR3 coding DNA: TGTGCCAGCAGCTGGAAGGACGGGTTCTCCTACGAGCAGTACTTC. Amino acids: CASSWKDGFSYEQYF. This chain uses TRBV7-6 with TRBJ2-7, with D uncertain. CDR1 is SGHVS, CDR2 FNYEAQ, per germline. V was cut by 4 bases and J by 0 bases, with 13 bases left in between. The CDR3 is made up of 15 amino acids.

This clone was seen only once. The V gene is TRBV6-6, the J gene TRBJ1-1; perhaps TRBD1 as D (5 bases). Germline values: CDR1 MNHNY, CDR2 SVGAGI (reference sequence). This CDR3 has 16 residues. V was trimmed by 0 bases and J by 0 bases, leaving 11 bases between them. CDR3 residues: CASSYSQTTVNTEAFF. Here the CDR3 DNA reads TGTGCCAGCAGTTACTCTCAAACGACAGTGAACACTGAAGCTTTCTTT.

The chain recombines TRBV5-1 with TRBJ1-6; D call uncertain. CDR3 size: 15 residues. Deletions cut 0 bases from V and 8 bases from J, with 12 bases between. Per germline, CDR1 SGHRS and CDR2 YFSETQ. CDR3 sequence: CASSLAGIRYSPLHF. DNA of the CDR3: TGCGCCAGCAGCTTGGCCGGGATCCGCTATTCACCCCTCCACTTT.

The J gene is TRBJ1-2, the V gene TRBV19; D perhaps matches TRBD1 (5 bases). Germline-derived CDR1 and CDR2 are LNHDA and SQIVND (reference sequence). V was shortened by 3 bases and J by 8 bases, with 13 bases between the two germline ends. The CDR3 spans 13 residues. CDR3 region: CASSIEGIGGYTF. The CDR3, as DNA: TGTGCCAGTAGTATCGAGGGGATCGGCGGCTACACCTTC.

The genes are TRBV27 and TRBJ2-3; 7 bases match TRBD2. After removal of 5 bases from V and 2 bases from J, the junction contained 7 bases not matched to a gene. Germline-derived CDR1 and CDR2 are MNHEY and SMNVEV (reference sequence). CDR3 length: 15 amino acids. The CDR3 spells CASSRTAGPTDTQYF. The CDR3 bases are TGTGCCAGCAGTCGCACAGCGGGACCCACAGATACGCAGTATTTT.

The chain recombines TRBV7-9 with TRBJ1-6; D not resolved. CDR1 and CDR2 (germline): SEHNR, FQNEAQ (reference sequence). The V gene lost 6 bases and the J gene lost 3 bases, with 6 bases spanning the gap. The CDR3 consists of 13 residues. This chain's CDR3 is CASREIYNSPLHF. In nucleotides, the CDR3 is TGTGCCAGCAGGGAGATCTATAATTCACCCCTCCACTTT.

The chain recombines TRBV15 with TRBJ2-3; D unresolved. Trimming left V 0 bases short and J 4 bases short, with 8 bases between. Germline V gives CDR1 LNHNV, CDR2 YYDKDF (reference sequence). The CDR3 loop spans 14 amino acids. In DNA form, the CDR3 reads TGTGCCACCAGCAGAGATCAGGAGTCAGATACGCAGTATTTT. It yields the protein CATSRDQESDTQYF.

The chain employs TRBV4-1 and TRBJ2-7, with TRBD2 identical over 11 bases. The CDR3 extends over 15 amino acids. Per germline, CDR1 MGHRA and CDR2 YSYEKL. Trimming removed 2 bases from V and 2 bases from J; junction bases left unmatched: 2. The DNA of the CDR3 is TGCGCCAGCAGCCAAATAGCGGGAGGGACCTACGAGCAGTACTTC. It is translated as CASSQIAGGTYEQYF.

This clone occurred once. The chain couples TRBV9 to TRBJ2-1; 8 bases match TRBD2. This CDR3 has 16 amino acids. The germline CDR1 and CDR2 sequences are SGDLS and YYNGEE. With V trimmed by 2 bases and J by 2 bases, 6 bases remained unmatched. The CDR3 DNA is TGTGCCAGCAGCGTGATAGCGGGACCCCCCTACAATGAGCAGTTCTTC. Protein sequence: CASSVIAGPPYNEQFF.

The rearrangement uses TRBV18 and TRBJ2-7; possibly TRBD1 or TRBD2 for D (5 bases each). CDR3 length: 15 amino acids. Trimming left V 6 bases short and J 4 bases short, with 19 bases between. Germline V gene data show CDR1 as KGHSH and CDR2 as LQKENI. Here the CDR3 DNA reads TGTGCCAGCTCTGGACCCGGGACGGTCGGATACGAGCAGTACTTC. Translated, it gives CASSGPGTVGYEQYF.

This clone was counted a single time. The rearrangement links TRBV14 to TRBJ1-6, with TRBD1 identical over 7 bases. Germline V CDR1 and CDR2: SGHDN, FVKESK. This CDR3 contains 14 residues. Trimming cost V 3 bases and J 7 bases; bases outside gene matches: 3. The CDR3 sequence: CASSHTGANSPLHF. CDR3 coding DNA: TGTGCCAGCAGCCATACAGGGGCAAATTCACCCCTCCACTTT.

This clone came up a few times. The V gene is TRBV19, the J gene TRBJ1-2; D possibly corresponds to TRBD1 (5 bases). Germline CDR1 LNHDA, CDR2 SQIVND (reference sequence). Trimming pared 5 bases from V and 4 bases from J, leaving 8 bases between. This CDR3 has 12 amino acids. The CDR3, as DNA: TGTGCCAGTAGTCAAGACAGCTATGGCTACACCTTC. It specifies CASSQDSYGYTF.

The chain recombines TRBV7-9 with TRBJ1-1; tentatively, D is TRBD1 (6 bases). Trimming stripped 5 bases from V and 1 base from J, with 11 bases between. Germline lookup yields CDR1 SEHNR and CDR2 FQNEAQ (reference sequence). The CDR3 has 14 residues. CDR3 residues: CASSPPTGNTEAFF. DNA for the CDR3: TGTGCCAGCAGCCCGCCGACAGGGAACACTGAAGCTTTCTTT.

For the CDR3, the DNA is TGTGCCAGCAGCATACAGGGTAAAGGCTACGAGCAGTACTTC. Translation: CASSIQGKGYEQYF. The chain links TRBV27 to TRBJ2-7; D perhaps matches TRBD1 (6 bases). The germline gives CDR1 MNHEY, CDR2 SMNVEV (reference sequence). V was clipped by 6 bases and J by 3 bases, with 15 bases between them. The CDR3 contains 14 residues.

This chain links TRBV19 with TRBJ1-2, with TRBD1 identical over 10 bases. V gave up 6 bases and J gave up 1 base; unmatched junction bases: 5. This CDR3 region has 15 residues. Germline CDR1 LNHDA, CDR2 SQIVND (reference sequence). CDR3 nucleotides: TGTGCCAGTAGGGACGGGACAGGGGATAACTATGGCTACACCTTC. Protein product: CASRDGTGDNYGYTF.

CDR3 loop: CAWSTGLRETQYF. Written as DNA, the CDR3 is TGTGCCTGGAGCACCGGACTGAGGGAGACCCAGTACTTC. This chain connects TRBV30 to TRBJ2-5; possible D gene TRBD2, 5 bases. From germline, CDR1 is GTSNPN and CDR2 SVGIG (reference sequence). This CDR3 is built from 13 residues. V dropped 3 bases and J dropped 5 bases, with 13 bases sitting between them.